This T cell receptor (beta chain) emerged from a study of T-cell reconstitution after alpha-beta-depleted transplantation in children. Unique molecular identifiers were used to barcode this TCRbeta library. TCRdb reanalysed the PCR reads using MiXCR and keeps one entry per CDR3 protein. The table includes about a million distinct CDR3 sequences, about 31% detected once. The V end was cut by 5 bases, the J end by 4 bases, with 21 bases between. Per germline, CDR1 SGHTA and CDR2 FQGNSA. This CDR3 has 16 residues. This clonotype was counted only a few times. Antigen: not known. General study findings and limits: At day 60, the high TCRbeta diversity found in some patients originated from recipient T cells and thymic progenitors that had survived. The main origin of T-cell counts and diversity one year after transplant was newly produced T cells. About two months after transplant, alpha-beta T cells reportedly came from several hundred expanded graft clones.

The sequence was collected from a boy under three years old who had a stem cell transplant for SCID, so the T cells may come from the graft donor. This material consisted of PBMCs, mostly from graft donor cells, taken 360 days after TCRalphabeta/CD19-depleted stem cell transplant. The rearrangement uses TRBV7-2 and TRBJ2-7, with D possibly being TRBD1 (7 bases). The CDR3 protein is CASSRTILDRAYEQYF. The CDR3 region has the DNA TGTGCCAGCAGCAGGACTATCCTCGACAGGGCTTACGAGCAGTACTTC. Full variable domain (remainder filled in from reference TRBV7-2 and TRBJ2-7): GAGVSQSPSNKVTEKGKDVELRCDPISGHTALYWYRQSLGQGLEFLIYFQGNSAPDKSGLPSDRFSAERTGGSVSTLTIQRTQQEDSAVYLCASSRTILDRAYEQYFGPGTRLTVT.